Detailed here is one TCR beta chain. This record belongs to a study of blood T cell repertoires in COVID-19. Looking at the study overall: Whether acute or convalescent, the COVID-19 samples came from the United States, Italy and Spain.

Clones were sequenced by immunoSEQ multiplex PCR, and TCRdb holds only the in-frame ones, with some missing. The table shows around 200,000 clones, with approximately 81% occurring only once. What was sequenced was peripheral blood. The clonotype comes from a person aged 65 to 85 with COVID-19, enrolled during active disease.

The CDR3, as DNA: TGCGCCAGCAGCCAAGATCGACAGGGTATGTTTTTTCAGCCCCAGCATTTT. Its protein is CASSQDRQGMFFQPQHF. V gene TRBV4-1 combines with J gene TRBJ1-5; TRBD1 agrees at 7 bases. This CDR3 has 17 amino acids. Trimming took 0 bases from V and 6 from J; bases not matched to a gene: 11. The germline CDR1 and CDR2 sequences are MGHRA and YSYEKL.